Listed below are T cell receptor beta chains from one sample, sequenced in a study of a mutant IDH1 vaccine in newly diagnosed glioma. These receptors' antigens are unknown. The repertoire was sequenced with immunoSEQ multiplex PCR; TCRdb's copy has only in-frame clones and lacks some. The table has about 42,000 clones, roughly 85% seen once; the top ten hold about 1.5%. The source was PBMCs, collected from a glioma patient whose treatment included an IDH1 peptide vaccine. Receptor source: a man aged 35-49 years with glioma. Each CDR3 is given with its conserved first and last residue. Fields, in order: clone size, D gene, J gene, V gene, CDR3 protein, CDR3 DNA. A D gene is named only where the DNA matches it firmly. Where a row states a size, it is once, few, many or the class of an expanded clone; other rows omit it.

NA | NA | TRBJ2-5 | TRBV7-2 | CASSPVWGGGETQYF | TGTGCCAGCAGCCCTGTCTGGGGGGGCGGCGAGACCCAGTACTTC
NA | NA | TRBJ1-1 | TRBV11-1 | CASSFPGGADTEAFF | TGTGCCAGCAGCTTTCCGGGGGGAGCTGACACTGAAGCTTTCTTT
NA | TRBD1 | TRBJ2-7 | TRBV7-9 | CASSFRTGNYEQYF | TGTGCCAGCAGCTTTCGGACAGGCAACTACGAGCAGTACTTC
NA | TRBD1 | TRBJ1-1 | TRBV18 | CASSEVTGGSTEAFF | TGTGCCAGCTCAGAGGTGACAGGGGGGTCCACTGAAGCTTTCTTT
NA | TRBD1 | TRBJ1-1 | TRBV6-1 | CASSDQGAINTEAFF | TGTGCCAGCAGTGACCAGGGGGCAATAAACACTGAAGCTTTCTTT
NA | NA | TRBJ2-1 | TRBV28 | CASSLVGGRNNEQFF | TGTGCCAGCAGTTTGGTTGGGGGTAGGAACAATGAGCAGTTCTTC
NA | NA | TRBJ2-1 | TRBV2 | CASSEVMPNYDNEQFF | TGTGCCAGCAGTGAAGTGATGCCCAACTACGACAATGAGCAGTTCTTC
NA | NA | TRBJ2-7 | TRBV2 | CATIGGTPSYEQYF | TGTGCCACCATCGGGGGGACACCGTCCTACGAGCAGTACTTC
NA | NA | TRBJ1-2 | TRBV29-1 | CSVGGGGIYGYTF | TGCAGCGTTGGAGGTGGGGGAATCTATGGCTACACCTTC
NA | TRBD1 | TRBJ1-2 | TRBV5-1 | CASSSWTGQSYGYTF | TGCGCCAGCAGCTCATGGACAGGGCAGAGCTATGGCTACACCTTC
NA | NA | TRBJ1-1 | TRBV7-9 | CASSTFAAGSSRGAFF | TGTGCCAGCAGCACCTTCGCGGCAGGGAGTTCTCGGGGCGCTTTCTTT
NA | NA | TRBJ2-5 | TRBV7-9 | CASNEATLVGRETQYF | TGTGCCAGCAACGAAGCAACCCTAGTGGGCAGGGAGACCCAGTACTTC
NA | NA | TRBJ2-7 | TRBV15 | CATSRDRAGESISYEQYF | TGTGCCACCAGCAGAGATCGGGCAGGGGAGTCAATCTCCTACGAGCAGTACTTC
once | NA | TRBJ1-3 | TRBV7-9 | CASSLPTPSSGNTIYF | TGTGCCAGCAGCTTACCTACCCCCTCCTCTGGAAACACCATATATTTT
NA | NA | TRBJ2-7 | TRBV15 | CATSRGASSYEQYF | TGTGCCACCAGCAGAGGAGCCAGCTCCTACGAGCAGTACTTC
NA | NA | TRBJ2-2 | TRBV9 | CASSVDQPGLAGELFF | TGTGCCAGCAGCGTAGATCAGCCGGGACTCGCCGGGGAGCTGTTTTTT
NA | NA | TRBJ1-4 | TRBV7-8 | CASSLPTTNEKLFF | TGTGCCAGCAGCTTGCCGACAACTAATGAAAAACTGTTTTTT
NA | NA | TRBJ2-3 | TRBV5-4 | CASSSLAALADTQYF | TGTGCCAGCAGCTCGCTAGCTGCCCTGGCCGATACGCAGTATTTT
NA | TRBD2 | TRBJ2-1 | TRBV5-1 | CASSLAGTSGDNEQFF | TGCGCCAGCAGCTTGGCCGGGACTAGCGGTGATAATGAGCAGTTCTTC
NA | NA | TRBJ2-5 | TRBV14 | CASSLLEYQETQYF | TGTGCCAGCAGCCTTCTGGAGTACCAAGAGACCCAGTACTTC
NA | NA | TRBJ1-2 | TRBV4-3 | CASSQDSSQGWKNTF | TGCGCCAGCAGCCAAGACTCGTCACAGGGTTGGAAGAACACCTTC
NA | NA | TRBJ2-3 | TRBV7-3 | CASSLTSTGTDTQYF | TGTGCCAGCAGCTTAACATCTACGGGAACAGATACGCAGTATTTT
NA | NA | TRBJ1-2 | TRBV11-2 | CASSLGGNYTF | TGTGCCAGCAGCTTGGGGGGGAACTACACCTTC
NA | TRBD1 | TRBJ2-1 | TRBV29-1 | CSVGLHRGQNNEQFF | TGCAGCGTTGGCCTCCACAGGGGCCAGAACAATGAGCAGTTCTTC
few | NA | TRBJ1-1 | TRBV19 | CASSIMGFTEAFF | TGTGCCAGTAGTATAATGGGGTTTACTGAAGCTTTCTTT
NA | NA | TRBJ1-5 | TRBV10-3 | CAIAGESNQPQHF | TGTGCCATCGCAGGGGAGAGCAATCAGCCCCAGCATTTT
NA | TRBD1 | TRBJ1-1 | TRBV27 | CASRLTGVTEAFF | TGTGCCAGCAGACTGACAGGGGTAACTGAAGCTTTCTTT
few | NA | TRBJ2-2 | TRBV7-2 | CASSFTQGGAGELFF | TGTGCCAGCAGCTTTACCCAGGGAGGCGCCGGGGAGCTGTTTTTT
NA | NA | TRBJ1-5 | TRBV21-1 | CASSTANQPQHF | TGTGCCAGCAGCACCGCCAATCAGCCCCAGCATTTT
NA | TRBD2 | TRBJ2-3 | TRBV6-4 | CASSEAGGTDTQYF | TGTGCCAGCAGTGAGGCGGGAGGAACAGATACGCAGTATTTT
NA | NA | TRBJ1-2 | TRBV6-5 | CASSRQNYGYTF | TGTGCCAGCAGTAGACAGAACTATGGCTACACCTTC
NA | TRBD2 | TRBJ2-1 | TRBV15 | CATSLRTSGSGEQFF | TGTGCCACCAGCCTTCGGACTAGCGGGAGTGGTGAGCAGTTCTTC
NA | NA | TRBJ2-7 | TRBV2 | CASSGYRDEQYF | TGTGCCAGCAGTGGTTATAGAGACGAGCAGTACTTC
few | NA | TRBJ2-7 | TRBV10-3 | CAISEGQAYEQYF | TGTGCCATCAGTGAGGGGCAGGCCTACGAGCAGTACTTC
NA | TRBD2 | TRBJ2-5 | TRBV19 | CASRMTSGRPRETQYF | TGTGCCAGTAGGATGACTAGCGGGAGGCCCAGAGAGACCCAGTACTTC
NA | NA | TRBJ2-1 | TRBV19 | CASRRTANYRNNEQFF | TGTGCCAGTAGACGGACGGCGAATTACCGCAACAATGAGCAGTTCTTC
NA | TRBD2 | TRBJ2-3 | TRBV5-1 | CASSLVSGSEGTQYF | TGCGCCAGCAGCTTGGTTAGCGGGAGCGAGGGTACGCAGTATTTT
NA | TRBD1 | TRBJ1-1 | TRBV28 | CASRVPDRRNTEAFF | TGTGCCAGCAGAGTCCCGGACAGGAGGAACACTGAAGCTTTCTTT
NA | TRBD2 | TRBJ2-1 | TRBV7-9 | CASSFNPLASNVNEQFF | TGTGCCAGCAGCTTCAACCCACTAGCGAGCAACGTTAATGAGCAGTTCTTC
NA | NA | TRBJ2-7 | TRBV19 | CASSMGGTLTYEQYF | TGTGCCAGTAGTATGGGAGGAACCCTAACCTACGAGCAGTACTTC
NA | TRBD2 | TRBJ2-5 | TRBV4-2 | CASSQDHGGGETQYF | TGTGCCAGCAGCCAAGATCATGGGGGAGGGGAGACCCAGTACTTC
NA | NA | TRBJ2-5 | TRBV7-8 | CASSLFETQYF | TGTGCCAGCAGCTTATTTGAGACCCAGTACTTC